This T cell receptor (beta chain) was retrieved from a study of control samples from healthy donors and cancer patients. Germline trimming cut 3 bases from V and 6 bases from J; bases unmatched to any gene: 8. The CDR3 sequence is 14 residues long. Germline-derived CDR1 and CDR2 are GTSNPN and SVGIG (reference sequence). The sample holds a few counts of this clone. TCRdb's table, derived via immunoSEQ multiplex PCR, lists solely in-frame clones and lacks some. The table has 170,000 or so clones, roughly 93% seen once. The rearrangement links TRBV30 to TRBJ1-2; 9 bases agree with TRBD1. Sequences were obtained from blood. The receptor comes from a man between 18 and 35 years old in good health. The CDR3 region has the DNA TGTGCCTGGAGCCCGGGACAGGGCTTGAATGGCTACACCTTC. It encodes CAWSPGQGLNGYTF.